Following are 27 T cell receptor beta chains from one sample sequenced in a study of post-analysis software for immune sequencing data. Incorporated into the TCR beta cDNA libraries were unique molecular identifiers, which served to reduce PCR and sequencing biases. TCRdb redid the calling of the PCR reads with MiXCR, one entry per CDR3 protein. The data show roughly 670,000 distinct CDR3 sequences, around 60% seen once. Antigens for these TCRs are unknown. Regarding the study as a whole: Compared with controls, patients had more of roughly five TRBV segments, including TRBV5-6, TRBV5-1 and TRBV20-1.

Specimen: blood. Receptors were obtained from a girl aged 2 to 10 with multiple sclerosis.

This clonotype was counted a few times. V is TRBV11-2 and J is TRBJ2-7, with 9 bases aligning to TRBD2. There are 15 residues in the CDR3. Per germline, CDR1 SGHAT and CDR2 FQNNGV. The trim removed 4 bases at V and 6 bases at J, leaving 10 bases unmatched. In DNA, the CDR3 is TGTGCCAGCAGCTCCCAGGCGGTAGCGGGAGCCGAGCAGTACTTC. Protein sequence: CASSSQAVAGAEQYF.

Points on this clonotype: One end of the junction does not line up with germline, which may come from a read error. CDR3 loop: CSASATPEGGHTF. The CDR3 nucleotides read TGCAGTGCTAGTGCAACACCCGAAGGTGGCCACACCTTC. This chain connects TRBV20-1 to TRBJ1-2; D call uncertain. Germline V gives CDR1 DFQATT, CDR2 SNEGSKA (reference sequence). This CDR3 has 13 amino acids.

The chain carries TRBV18 and TRBJ2-1; the D is unclear. V dropped 3 bases and J dropped 2 bases, with 11 bases sitting between them. This CDR3 contains 15 residues. Germline lookup yields CDR1 KGHSH and CDR2 LQKENI. CDR3 sequence reads: CASSPGPITYNEQFF. The CDR3 DNA reads TGTGCCAGCTCACCCGGCCCTATTACCTACAATGAGCAGTTCTTC.

The chain carries TRBV6-4 and TRBJ2-3, with D maybe TRBD2 (6 bases). The CDR3 is made up of 15 amino acids. V lost 3 bases and J lost 4, with 14 bases in between. Germline V lookup: CDR1 MRHNA, CDR2 SNTAGT. The CDR3 region is CASSDTSGGSDTQYF. DNA of the CDR3: TGTGCCAGCAGTGATACCAGCGGAGGGTCAGATACGCAGTATTTT.

This clonotype has just a few counts. The chain combines TRBV20-1 with TRBJ1-2, with D tentatively TRBD1 (6 bases). Germline loops: CDR1 DFQATT, CDR2 SNEGSKA (reference sequence). This CDR3 spans 14 amino acids. V was clipped by 0 bases and J by 5 bases, with 13 bases between them. The CDR3 DNA follows: TGCAGTGCTAGAGAAGGGCAGGGGTTGTATGGCTACACCTTC. This translates into CSAREGQGLYGYTF.

The V and J genes are TRBV5-1 and TRBJ1-2, with 9 bases fitting TRBD1. With 7 bases clipped from V and 8 bases from J, the junction kept 12 bases outside the gene matches. The CDR3 consists of 14 residues. Per the germline V gene, CDR1 is SGHRS and CDR2 is YFSETQ. In nucleotides, the CDR3 is TGCGCCAGCGGACAGGGGAATGGCGAGGGCGGCTACACCTTC. Translation gives CASGQGNGEGGYTF.

Comment on this clonotype: A read error may produce the germline difference seen at one junction end. This chain uses TRBV6-5 with TRBJ1-1, with a tentative D call TRBD1 (6 bases). This CDR3 is 13 amino acids long. Germline assignment: CDR1 MNHEY and CDR2 SVGAGI. The CDR3 reads CAGSTQGNTEAFF. Written as DNA, the CDR3 is TGTGCCGGCAGTACACAGGGGAACACTGAAGCTTTCTTT.

The V call is TRBV20-1, the J call TRBJ1-2; D is unresolved. V was pared by 4 bases and J by 6 bases, with 21 bases between. CDR1 is DFQATT, CDR2 SNEGSKA, per germline (reference sequence). The CDR3 is 15 residues long. This CDR3 reads CSATRTTGQADGYTF. The CDR3 coding sequence is TGCAGTGCTACCCGAACGACCGGCCAAGCGGATGGCTACACCTTC.

The chain couples TRBV30 to TRBJ1-1, with D possibly TRBD1 on 5 matching bases. Germline CDR1 reads GTSNPN; CDR2 reads SVGIG (reference sequence). Trimming shortened V by 5 bases and J by 7 bases, and 11 bases separated the two germline ends. This CDR3 region has 11 residues. This CDR3 reads CAWHKGSEAFF. The DNA for the CDR3 is TGTGCCTGGCATAAGGGGAGTGAAGCTTTCTTT.

This clonotype was seen once. V and J are TRBV20-1 and TRBJ2-1; TRBD1 aligns across 7 bases. Germline-derived CDR1 and CDR2 are DFQATT and SNEGSKA (reference sequence). V gave up 5 bases and J gave up 1 base; unmatched junction bases: 5. This CDR3 region has 14 residues. CDR3 loop: CSAEGQRSYNEQFF. In DNA, the CDR3 is TGCAGTGCTGAGGGACAGAGATCCTACAATGAGCAGTTCTTC.

The sample holds one count of this clonotype. V usage is TRBV13 and J usage is TRBJ2-1, with 11 bases aligning to TRBD1. The CDR3 runs 16 residues. Germline trimming cut 2 bases from V and 4 bases from J; bases unmatched to any gene: 4. Germline V lookup: CDR1 PRHDT, CDR2 FYEKMQ (reference sequence). Here the CDR3 reads CASSLRDRGAYNEQFF. The CDR3 bases are TGTGCCAGCAGCTTAAGGGACAGGGGGGCTTACAATGAGCAGTTCTTC.

This clonotype was seen once. The V call is TRBV29-1, the J call TRBJ2-5; a possible D gene is TRBD2 (6 bases). The end of the DNA aligns better with TRBJ2-7, so the J call may be wrong. The CDR3 contains 15 residues. Germline lookup yields CDR1 SQVTM and CDR2 ANQGSEA. The CDR3 loop reads CSVVVRSVRGLEQYF. For the CDR3, the DNA is TGCAGCGTTGTAGTCCGGTCGGTGCGGGGCCTCGAGCAGTACTTC.

This clonotype was seen a few times. The rearrangement links TRBV5-1 to TRBJ2-7, with unresolved D. V was cut by 1 base and J by 2 bases, with 7 bases left in between. Per germline, CDR1 SGHRS and CDR2 YFSETQ. This CDR3 has 13 residues. DNA of the CDR3: TGCGCCAGCAGCTTGCTAGAAGCCTACGAGCAGTACTTC. The encoded protein is CASSLLEAYEQYF.

This clonotype was picked up a small number of times. J is TRBJ2-7 and V is TRBV12-3 or TRBV12-4; 8 nucleotides match TRBD1. The CDR3 runs 16 residues. The V segment lost 5 bases and the J segment 1 base; nucleotides outside the gene matches: 10. The CDR3 coding sequence is TGTGCCAGCAGTCCGGGGTACCGGGACAGGTCCTACGAGCAGTACTTC. Translating it yields CASSPGYRDRSYEQYF.

This chain links TRBV20-1 with TRBJ2-1; no reliable D call. V dropped 3 bases and J dropped 7 bases, with 7 bases sitting between them. CDR3 length: 11 amino acids. CDR1 DFQATT and CDR2 SNEGSKA come from the germline V gene (reference sequence). CDR3 amino acids: CSARDKNEQFF. The CDR3, as DNA: TGCAGTGCTAGGGATAAGAATGAGCAGTTCTTC.

The chain has TRBV14 and TRBJ2-1; D remains ambiguous. V shed 6 bases and J shed 6 bases, with 15 bases lying between them. Germline V lookup: CDR1 SGHDN, CDR2 FVKESK. The CDR3 runs to 14 residues. The DNA of the CDR3 is TGTGCCAGCAGTCTCGAATTTGGTCTCAATGAGCAGTTCTTC. It is translated as CASSLEFGLNEQFF.

Turning to this clonotype: At one of its ends the junction is not consistent with the germline gene, which may arise from a read error. V gene TRBV9 combines with J gene TRBJ2-4, with TRBD2 identical over 8 bases. Germline CDR1 SGDLS, CDR2 YYNGEE. The CDR3 has 15 amino acids. In DNA, the CDR3 is TGTGCCGGCAGCTCCCACGGGACTAGGGGGGACATTCAGTACTTC. Translation gives CAGSSHGTRGDIQYF.

V usage is TRBV10-3 and J usage is TRBJ1-2, with 8 bases that match TRBD1. CDR1 and CDR2 from the germline V gene are ENHRY and SYGVKD. The CDR3 runs 12 residues. Losses at the gene ends were 8 bases for V and 8 bases for J; bases not matched to a gene: 7. The CDR3 DNA is TGTGCCATCGCGGACAGGGCTCAAGGCTACACCTTC. Amino acid sequence: CAIADRAQGYTF.

This chain links TRBV12-3 or TRBV12-4 with TRBJ2-5, with 11 bases that match TRBD2. The junction had 2 bases not matched to a gene; V was cut back by 5 bases and J by 0 bases. The length of the CDR3 is 15 residues. CDR3 protein: CASSPTSGNQETQYF. The CDR3 nucleotides read TGTGCCAGCAGTCCGACTAGCGGGAACCAAGAGACCCAGTACTTC.

The J gene is TRBJ1-1, the V gene TRBV20-1; 8 nucleotides line up with TRBD1. Trimming took 3 bases from V and 0 from J; bases not matched to a gene: 9. CDR3 length: 16 residues. Germline CDR1 is DFQATT and CDR2 is SNEGSKA (reference sequence). The CDR3, as DNA: TGCAGTGCTAGGGGCCCCCAGGGGGCCATGAACACTGAAGCTTTCTTT. Translated: CSARGPQGAMNTEAFF.

V and J are TRBV2 and TRBJ2-5; D not resolved. CDR1 and CDR2 (germline): SNHLY, FYNNEI. With 8 bases removed from V and 2 bases from J, the gap between germline ends came to 18 bases. This CDR3 contains 15 residues. The CDR3 nucleotides are TGTGCCAGCGGTAAAGAGTTGGGCTCTCAAGAGACCCAGTACTTC. It encodes CASGKELGSQETQYF.

The CDR3 sequence is CASSYSAGIETQYF. As DNA, the CDR3 is TGTGCCAGCAGTTACTCGGCAGGGATAGAGACCCAGTACTTC. The chain couples TRBV6-2 or TRBV6-3 to TRBJ2-5; TRBD1 might be the D (5 bases). Germline assignment: CDR1 MNHEY and CDR2 SVGEGT. The CDR3 runs 14 residues. V shed 0 bases and J shed 4 bases, with 9 bases lying between them.

The sample holds a few counts of this clonotype. The J gene is TRBJ1-5, the V gene TRBV12-5; 8 bases map to TRBD1. The CDR3 runs to 14 residues. With 6 bases clipped from V and 2 bases from J, the junction kept 3 bases outside the gene matches. CDR1 and CDR2 (germline): LGHNT, FRNRAP. The CDR3 loop is CASGSGQGNQPQHF. DNA for the CDR3: TGTGCTAGTGGATCGGGACAGGGCAATCAGCCCCAGCATTTT.

The chain carries TRBV19 and TRBJ2-5; tentative D call: TRBD2 (5 bases). CDR1 and CDR2 (germline): LNHDA, SQIVND (reference sequence). Trimming shortened V by 5 bases and J by 0 bases, and 13 bases separated the two germline ends. The CDR3 contains 15 residues. The CDR3 region is CASSEGSWYQETQYF. DNA for the CDR3: TGTGCCAGTAGTGAGGGCTCCTGGTACCAAGAGACCCAGTACTTC.

The V and J genes are TRBV6-5 and TRBJ2-5, with TRBD1 identical over 7 bases. CDR1 and CDR2 (germline): MNHEY, SVGAGI. V was clipped by 4 bases and J by 2 bases; unmatched bases: 13. The length of the CDR3 is 17 residues. CDR3 amino acids: CASSFSPPTTGQETQYF. The CDR3, as DNA: TGTGCCAGCAGTTTCTCCCCTCCGACGACAGGGCAAGAGACCCAGTACTTC.

This clonotype showed up just a few times. The chain couples TRBV20-1 to TRBJ2-7, with 7 positions matching TRBD1. The CDR3 totals 14 residues. Trimming at V came to 0 bases and at J to 6 bases, leaving 8 bases not matched to a gene. Germline loops: CDR1 DFQATT, CDR2 SNEGSKA (reference sequence). The CDR3 sequence: CSARDLDRVSEQYF. The CDR3 region has the DNA TGCAGTGCTAGAGATTTAGACAGGGTATCCGAGCAGTACTTC.

The V and J genes are TRBV7-9 and TRBJ2-7, with a weak D call TRBD1 (8 bases). The J call is doubtful: the DNA matches TRBJ2-5 better. The CDR3 contains 15 residues. The V gene's germline CDR1 is SEHNR and CDR2 FQNEAQ (reference sequence). DNA for the CDR3: TGTGCCAGCAGCATCCGGACAGGGAGGGGAGAGACCCAGTACTTC. It encodes CASSIRTGRGETQYF.